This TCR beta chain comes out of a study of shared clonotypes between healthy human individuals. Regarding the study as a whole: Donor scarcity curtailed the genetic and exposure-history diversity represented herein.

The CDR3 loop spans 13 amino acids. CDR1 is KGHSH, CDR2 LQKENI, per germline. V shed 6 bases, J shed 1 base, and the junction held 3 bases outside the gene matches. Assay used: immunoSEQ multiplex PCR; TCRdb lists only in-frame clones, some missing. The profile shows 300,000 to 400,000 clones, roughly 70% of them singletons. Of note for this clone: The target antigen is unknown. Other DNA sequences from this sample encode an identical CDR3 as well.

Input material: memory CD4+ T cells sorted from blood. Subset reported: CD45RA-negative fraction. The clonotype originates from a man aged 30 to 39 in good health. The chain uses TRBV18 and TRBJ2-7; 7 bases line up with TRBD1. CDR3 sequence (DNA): TGTGCCAGCTCCCCAGGGGGTTCCTACGAGCAGTACTTC. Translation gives CASSPGGSYEQYF.